Listed below are T cell receptor beta chains from one sample, sequenced in a study of cytomegalovirus exposure and HLA in healthy donors. The data were produced by immunoSEQ multiplex PCR, yet TCRdb's version contains in-frame clones alone and is incomplete. The data contain approximately 110,000 clones, approximately 72% of them singletons. The specimen sequenced was PBMCs. All receptors come from a man in his thirties or forties in good health and CMV-seronegative. CDR3s include the opening cysteine and the closing phenylalanine or tryptophan.

v_call: TRBV6-6; j_call: TRBJ2-5; cdr3_aa: CASSYSRQRGTQYF
v_call: TRBV5-1; j_call: TRBJ2-5; cdr3_aa: CASSRSGGIQETQYF
v_call: TRBV6-5; j_call: TRBJ2-1; cdr3_aa: CASSLDRMPYNEQFF
v_call: TRBV7-6; j_call: TRBJ2-5; cdr3_aa: CASSLVVSQETQYF
v_call: TRBV5-1; j_call: TRBJ1-2; cdr3_aa: CASSSDGNYGYTF
v_call: TRBV6-5; j_call: TRBJ2-7; cdr3_aa: CASSYGISYEQYF
v_call: TRBV19; j_call: TRBJ2-3; cdr3_aa: CASSIAALAGNGDTQYF
v_call: TRBV6-1; j_call: TRBJ2-5; cdr3_aa: CASSEDPWRVRRETQYF
v_call: TRBV14; j_call: TRBJ2-7; cdr3_aa: CASSQESAGSQQYF
v_call: TRBV28; j_call: TRBJ2-7; cdr3_aa: CATGTGAYEQYF
v_call: TRBV9; j_call: TRBJ1-4; cdr3_aa: CASSDNNEKLFF
v_call: TRBV30; j_call: TRBJ2-4; cdr3_aa: CAWGAGAKNIQYF
v_call: TRBV7-2; j_call: TRBJ2-7; cdr3_aa: CASARGGAYEQYF
v_call: TRBV29-1; j_call: TRBJ1-2; cdr3_aa: CSVKTGDHGYTF
v_call: TRBV30; j_call: TRBJ2-5; cdr3_aa: CAWSVGLQETQYF
v_call: TRBV5-1; j_call: TRBJ2-7; cdr3_aa: CASSFGLAGGSSYEQYF
v_call: TRBV4-3; j_call: TRBJ2-5; cdr3_aa: CASSQGWGGEETQYF
v_call: TRBV6-6; j_call: TRBJ1-5; cdr3_aa: CASSGQGGLQPQHF
v_call: TRBV10-3; j_call: TRBJ2-1; cdr3_aa: CAISYLAGGVEQFF
v_call: TRBV4-1; j_call: TRBJ2-5; cdr3_aa: CASSQFATSQETQYF
v_call: TRBV4-1; j_call: TRBJ1-3; cdr3_aa: CASSQVGLGNTIYF
v_call: TRBV6-6; j_call: TRBJ2-3; cdr3_aa: CASSVNGHYTQYF
v_call: TRBV4-3; j_call: TRBJ2-5; cdr3_aa: CASSQAIGTEETQYF
v_call: TRBV4-3; j_call: TRBJ1-5; cdr3_aa: CASSQNTNQPQHF
v_call: TRBV5-1; j_call: TRBJ1-3; cdr3_aa: CASSLDSSGNTIYF
v_call: TRBV19; j_call: TRBJ2-2; cdr3_aa: CASRTGAGTGELFF
v_call: TRBV27; j_call: TRBJ2-7; cdr3_aa: CASSRLASYEQYF
v_call: TRBV6-6; j_call: TRBJ2-7; cdr3_aa: CASSYPEDRGSYEQYF
v_call: TRBV7-3; j_call: TRBJ2-2; cdr3_aa: CASQEGDTGELFF
v_call: TRBV7-2; j_call: TRBJ1-1; cdr3_aa: CASSPTGNTEAIF
v_call: TRBV7-9; j_call: TRBJ2-1; cdr3_aa: CASSPSTSGSGSEQFF
v_call: TRBV9; j_call: TRBJ2-3; cdr3_aa: CASSATSGEVTDTQYF
v_call: TRBV27; j_call: TRBJ2-1; cdr3_aa: CASSPTSWASNEQFF
v_call: TRBV30; j_call: TRBJ1-5; cdr3_aa: CAWKLNGGNQPQHF
v_call: TRBV18; j_call: TRBJ2-7; cdr3_aa: CASRDNLYEQYF
v_call: TRBV21-1; j_call: TRBJ1-1; cdr3_aa: CASSMAWRTGRTEAFF
v_call: TRBV5-6; j_call: TRBJ1-5; cdr3_aa: CASSLRWANQPQHF
v_call: TRBV4-3; j_call: TRBJ2-4; cdr3_aa: CASSQEQAVRNIQYF
v_call: TRBV9; j_call: TRBJ2-1; cdr3_aa: CASSVTGTGNNEQFF
v_call: TRBV28; j_call: TRBJ1-2; cdr3_aa: CASSSETATPNYGYTF
v_call: TRBV6-6; j_call: TRBJ1-1; cdr3_aa: CASSPYPNTEAFF
v_call: TRBV7-2; j_call: TRBJ1-2; cdr3_aa: CASSLGAGNYGYTF
v_call: TRBV7-9; j_call: TRBJ2-7; cdr3_aa: CSSSLPSYEQYF
v_call: TRBV28; j_call: TRBJ1-1; cdr3_aa: CASGTGNTEAFF
v_call: TRBV2; j_call: TRBJ1-2; cdr3_aa: CASSEEFATLDGYTF
v_call: TRBV7-9; j_call: TRBJ2-5; cdr3_aa: CASSSRLGEETQYF
v_call: TRBV19; j_call: TRBJ2-3; cdr3_aa: CASSRGGVAGPSTDTQYF
v_call: TRBV7-7; j_call: TRBJ2-5; cdr3_aa: CASSPTGSGRQETQYF
v_call: TRBV6-1; j_call: TRBJ2-1; cdr3_aa: CASSVQYSGLEKQFF
v_call: TRBV7-6; j_call: TRBJ1-1; cdr3_aa: CASSLVGRNTEAFF
v_call: TRBV6-1; j_call: TRBJ1-2; cdr3_aa: CASRRTGSDGYTF
v_call: TRBV27; j_call: TRBJ2-7; cdr3_aa: CASSQVTSGGLYEQYF
v_call: TRBV5-4; j_call: TRBJ1-2; cdr3_aa: CASSLDLTGNYGYTF